This T cell receptor (beta chain) is from a study of blood T cell repertoires in COVID-19. Overall study context: Sample material is recorded as cDNA or gDNA derived from T cells, B-cell-depleted T cells, or PBMCs.

Authors' analysis steps: Amplification from reference gene primers served as the basis for estimated nucleated cell counts. Here immunoSEQ multiplex PCR was the method, and the copy in TCRdb shows in-frame clones only, minus some. V and J calls and clone size are as listed in that table; D and trimming were resolved from the DNA. The repertoire includes 150,000 to 200,000 clones, about 92% of them detected once, and approximately 2% sits in the top ten. This CDR3 region has 14 residues. Trimming pared 1 base from V and 1 base from J, leaving 5 bases between. Looked up from germline, CDR1 is LNHDA and CDR2 is SQIVND (reference sequence). In Seattle, patients joined the study during active infection and were tracked longitudinally.

The genes are TRBV19 and TRBJ1-5; no clear D. Sequenced material: peripheral blood. The clonotype comes from a woman aged 60-75 years with COVID-19, enrolled during active disease. CDR3 nucleotides: TGTGCCAGTAGTATAGGAGCCAGCAATCAGCCCCAGCATTTT. This codes for CASSIGASNQPQHF.